This T cell receptor beta chain stems from a study of T cells in Graves' hyperthyroidism and ophthalmopathy. This clonotype occurred many times. CDR3 length equals 14 residues. The V and J ends lost 1 base and 2 bases respectively, with 12 bases between them. Germline CDR1 DFQATT, CDR2 SNEGSKA (reference sequence). It was RNA transcripts that yielded the amplified TCR beta CDR3 regions. HTBI primers were employed in a first-round RT-PCR of the TCR CDR3. TCRdb analysed the multiplex PCR reads with MiXCR anew, one entry per CDR3 protein. The table records approximately 210,000 distinct CDR3 sequences, approximately 17% of them present only once.

This receptor was obtained from a man over 45 with Graves' hyperthyroidism. The sample comprised blood. The gene calls are TRBV20-1 and TRBJ2-7; D uncertain. The CDR3 here is CSARGPLRTYEQYF. The CDR3 coding sequence is TGCAGTGCTAGAGGGCCTCTCAGAACCTACGAGCAGTACTTC.